The 10 T cell receptor beta chains reported below all come from one sample, sequenced in a study of regulatory T cells in long-lasting Graves disease. Described time point: persistent/refractory GD, antithyroid drugs over 5 years with positive TRAb. PBMCs provided the RNA from which the TCR library was made. Both iRepertoire HTBI primers and Arm-PCR of CDR3 regions were used to build the TCR beta libraries. TCRdb reprocessed the multiplex PCR reads with MiXCR, giving one entry per CDR3 protein. Altogether over 650,000 distinct CDR3 sequences are present, 25% to 30% being singletons, with the ten largest covering 35% to 55%. The source was peripheral blood mononuclear cells (PBMCs), collected when the disease was refractory, from a patient treated with antithyroid drugs. These receptors all stem from a female donor with Graves disease.

The chain couples TRBV11-2 to TRBJ1-5; TRBD1 agrees at 7 bases. Losses at the gene ends were 1 base for V and 2 bases for J; bases not matched to a gene: 11. This CDR3 contains 18 residues. In germline, CDR1 is SGHAT, CDR2 FQNNGV. The CDR3 DNA reads TGTGCCAGCAGCTTAGGGCAGGGGGACTTCCAGGGCAATCAGCCCCAGCATTTT. It codes for CASSLGQGDFQGNQPQHF.

The J gene is TRBJ1-2, the V gene TRBV29-1, with 9 bases matching TRBD1. This CDR3 is 12 amino acids long. V was clipped by 6 bases and J by 3 bases; unmatched bases: 2. Germline lookup yields CDR1 SQVTM and CDR2 ANQGSEA. The CDR3 reads CSVGTGHYGYTF. CDR3 in DNA: TGCAGCGTGGGGACAGGGCACTATGGCTACACCTTC. Full variable domain (rest looked up from reference TRBV29-1 and TRBJ1-2): SAVISQKPSRDICQRGTSLTIQCQVDSQVTMMFWYRQQPGQSLTLIATANQGSEATYESGFVIDKFPISRPNLTFSTLTVSNMSPEDSSIYLCSVGTGHYGYTFGSGTRLTVV.

This clonotype was seen more than once but under ten times. Germline is not matched at one junction end, which may reflect a read error. The chain recombines TRBV6-1 with TRBJ1-1; D gene ambiguous. The CDR3 sequence is 16 residues long. Germline loops: CDR1 MNHNS, CDR2 SASEGT. For the CDR3, the DNA is TGTGCCAGCAGTAAAGCCTTTTACTCACCGAGCACTGAAGCTTTCTTT. This translates into CASSKAFYSPSTEAFF.

A few counts support this clonotype. Germline and junction disagree at one end, which may indicate a read error. The rearrangement uses TRBV3-1 and TRBJ1-1, with a weak D call TRBD1 (5 bases). Germline CDR1 LGHDT, CDR2 YNNKEL (reference sequence). CDR3 length equals 12 residues. The CDR3 bases are TGTGCCACCAGCAGGGAGCCCACTGAAGCTTTCTTT. Residues: CATSREPTEAFF.

This clonotype showed up just a few times. J is TRBJ1-1 and V is TRBV7-9; no definite D call. CDR1 and CDR2 (germline): SEHNR, FQNEAQ (reference sequence). Trimming stripped 2 bases from V and 4 bases from J, with 8 bases between. The length of the CDR3 is 13 residues. CDR3 DNA sequence: TGTGCCAGCAGCTTAAACACGAGCACTGAAGCTTTCTTT. Its protein product is CASSLNTSTEAFF.

Worth noting for this clonotype: Sequence at one end of the junction differs from germline and may be a read error. The chain couples TRBV15 to TRBJ1-2; no clear D gene. Germline CDR1 reads LNHNV; CDR2 reads YYDKDF (reference sequence). The CDR3 has 13 amino acids. The CDR3 nucleotides are TGTGCCACCAGCAGGGGCAGTACCTATGGCTACAACTTC. Translation: CATSRGSTYGYNF.

The chain has TRBV6-1 and TRBJ1-5, with D uncertain. In germline, CDR1 is MNHNS, CDR2 SASEGT. CDR3 length: 13 residues. V was cut by 6 bases and J by 0 bases, with 6 bases left in between. The CDR3 nucleotides read TGTGCCAGCAGCGCGATTAGCAATCAGCCCCAGCATTTT. This translates into CASSAISNQPQHF.

CDR3 sequence reads: CATSRAGGVGTYTF. CDR3 sequence (DNA): TGTGCCACCAGCAGAGCCGGAGGGGTTGGGACCTACACCTTC. V and J are TRBV15 and TRBJ1-2, with D perhaps matching TRBD1 (5 bases). The CDR3 runs to 14 residues. Germline V gene lookup returns CDR1 LNHNV and CDR2 YYDKDF (reference sequence). The V and J ends lost 1 base and 10 bases respectively, with 16 bases between them.

This clonotype was seen a few times. The V call is TRBV29-1, the J call TRBJ1-2; D is uncertain. Germline assignment: CDR1 SQVTM and CDR2 ANQGSEA. Trimming stripped 7 bases from V and 8 bases from J, with 17 bases between. The CDR3 has 12 residues. DNA of the CDR3: TGCAGCGACCTTACAGCAGACTTAGGCTACACCTTC. This codes for CSDLTADLGYTF.

This clonotype was counted at least ten times. The CDR3 region is CASSKEVGYGYTF. In nucleotides, the CDR3 is TGTGCCAGCAGCAAGGAAGTCGGCTATGGCTACACCTTC. V is TRBV11-1 and J is TRBJ1-2; D remains unclear. The CDR3 loop spans 13 amino acids. Germline assignment: CDR1 SGHAT and CDR2 FQDESV (reference sequence). Trimming shortened V by 5 bases and J by 4 bases, and 11 bases separated the two germline ends.